A single sample gave rise to the 10 T cell receptor beta chains below, sequenced in a study of blood T cell repertoires in COVID-19. TCRdb keeps only in-frame clones here, not all; method: immunoSEQ multiplex PCR. The sample yields about 170,000 clones, 84% seen once. The sequencing sample was made of peripheral blood. These receptors all stem from a middle-aged man who had recovered from COVID-19.

The rearrangement uses TRBV5-1 and TRBJ2-3, with D perhaps matching TRBD1 (7 bases). CDR3 length: 16 residues. The germline CDR1 and CDR2 sequences are SGHRS and YFSETQ. The V end was cut by 1 base, the J end by 3 bases, with 15 bases between. CDR3 sequence: CASSLYSTGRTDTQYF. In DNA form, the CDR3 reads TGCGCCAGCAGCTTGTACTCGACAGGGAGGACAGATACGCAGTATTTT.

The genes are TRBV4-2 and TRBJ1-3, with 8 bases identical to TRBD1. CDR1 and CDR2 from the germline V gene are LGHNA and YNFKEQ. The CDR3 spans 15 residues. V was pared by 4 bases and J by 2 bases, with 4 bases of the junction left unmatched. The CDR3 protein is CASSPMTGAGNTIYF. For the CDR3, the DNA is TGTGCCAGCAGCCCCATGACAGGGGCTGGAAACACCATATATTTT.

This clone was found once. The rearrangement links TRBV3-1 (or the pseudogene TRBV3-2) to TRBJ2-2; D call uncertain. The CDR3 is made up of 12 amino acids. Germline V gene data show CDR1 as LGHDT and CDR2 as YNNKEL (reference sequence). V gave up 1 base and J gave up 11 bases, with 8 bases separating them. The CDR3 is CASSQGPRELFF. In DNA form, the CDR3 reads TGTGCCAGCAGCCAAGGGCCACGAGAGCTGTTTTTT.

V and J are TRBV7-8 and TRBJ2-1; D perhaps matches TRBD1 (5 bases). CDR1 is SGHVS and CDR2 is FQNEAQ in the germline V gene. Trimming removed 5 bases from V and 6 bases from J, with 8 bases in between. The CDR3 is 12 residues long. The CDR3 is CASSTDINEQFF. The CDR3 coding sequence is TGTGCCAGCAGCACGGACATCAATGAGCAGTTCTTC.

This clone was picked up a small number of times. The gene calls are TRBV29-1 and TRBJ2-7; 11 nucleotides align to TRBD2. The germline V gene has CDR1 SQVTM and CDR2 ANQGSEA. This CDR3 region has 13 residues. V gave up 5 bases and J gave up 2 bases; unmatched junction bases: 2. Here the CDR3 reads CSVRLAGPYEQYF. CDR3 DNA sequence: TGCAGCGTTCGACTAGCGGGACCCTACGAGCAGTACTTC.

The CDR3 loop reads CASNEGVGEQYF. CDR3 DNA sequence: TGTGCCAGCAACGAAGGGGTGGGTGAGCAGTACTTC. V and J are TRBV11-3 and TRBJ2-7; D perhaps matches TRBD1 (5 bases). Germline V gene lookup returns CDR1 SGHNT and CDR2 YENEEA. The CDR3 length is 12 residues. The ends were cut back, 7 bases at V and 7 bases at J, with 14 bases in the middle.

This clone rates as medium-sized. The chain is built from TRBV28 and TRBJ1-2; a weak D match, TRBD1 (5 bases). Germline loops: CDR1 MDHEN, CDR2 SYDVKM. The V end lost 2 bases, the J end lost 4 bases, and 14 bases lay between the germline ends. This CDR3 has 15 residues. The CDR3 DNA reads TGTGCCAGCAGTTTAAGGAGGGAGGGGAGCTATGGCTACACCTTC. It specifies CASSLRREGSYGYTF.

This clone was recorded a few times. This sequence joins TRBV27 and TRBJ1-5; D possibly corresponds to TRBD1 (6 bases). Germline V gene lookup returns CDR1 MNHEY and CDR2 SMNVEV (reference sequence). The length of the CDR3 is 14 residues. V was cut by 5 bases and J by 0 bases, with 8 bases left in between. This chain's CDR3 is CASSRGGSNQPQHF. CDR3 in DNA: TGTGCCAGCAGTAGAGGGGGTAGCAATCAGCCCCAGCATTTT.

J is TRBJ2-1 and V is TRBV6-5; D not certain. CDR1 and CDR2 from the germline V gene are MNHEY and SVGAGI. The CDR3 totals 13 residues. V lost 6 bases and J 0 bases, leaving 6 bases between the germline ends. CDR3 DNA sequence: TGTGCCAGCAGACCGAGCTCCTACAATGAGCAGTTCTTC. Its translation: CASRPSSYNEQFF.

CDR3 amino acids: CASRALNQPQHF. CDR3 in DNA: TGTGCCAGCAGGGCACTAAATCAGCCCCAGCATTTT. The rearrangement uses TRBV6-5 and TRBJ1-5; D uncertain. V was cut by 6 bases and J by 4 bases, with 7 bases left in between. Germline assignment: CDR1 MNHEY and CDR2 SVGAGI. This CDR3 has 12 amino acids.